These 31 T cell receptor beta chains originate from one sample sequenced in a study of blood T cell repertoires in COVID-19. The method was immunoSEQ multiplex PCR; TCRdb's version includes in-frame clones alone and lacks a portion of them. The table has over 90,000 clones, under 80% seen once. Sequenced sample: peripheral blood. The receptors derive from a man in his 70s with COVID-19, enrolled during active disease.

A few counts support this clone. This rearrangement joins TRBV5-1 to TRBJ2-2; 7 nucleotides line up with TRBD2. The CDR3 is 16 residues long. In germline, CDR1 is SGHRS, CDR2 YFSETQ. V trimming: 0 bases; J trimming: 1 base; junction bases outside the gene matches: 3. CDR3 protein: CASSLAASGNTGELFF. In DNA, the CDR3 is TGCGCCAGCAGCTTGGCGGCTAGCGGGAACACCGGGGAGCTGTTTTTT.

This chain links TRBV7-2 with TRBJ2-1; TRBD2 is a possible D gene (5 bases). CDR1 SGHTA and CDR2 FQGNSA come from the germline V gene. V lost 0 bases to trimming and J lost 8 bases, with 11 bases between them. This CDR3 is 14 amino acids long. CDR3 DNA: TGTGCCAGCAGCTTAGCGGGAGTAAGGGATGAGCAGTTCTTC. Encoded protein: CASSLAGVRDEQFF.

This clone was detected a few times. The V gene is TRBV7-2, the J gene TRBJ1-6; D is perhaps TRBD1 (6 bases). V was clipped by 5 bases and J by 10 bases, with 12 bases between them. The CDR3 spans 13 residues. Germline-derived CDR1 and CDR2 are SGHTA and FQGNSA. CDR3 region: CASSDQQGSPLHF. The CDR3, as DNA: TGTGCCAGCAGCGATCAACAGGGCTCACCCCTCCACTTT.

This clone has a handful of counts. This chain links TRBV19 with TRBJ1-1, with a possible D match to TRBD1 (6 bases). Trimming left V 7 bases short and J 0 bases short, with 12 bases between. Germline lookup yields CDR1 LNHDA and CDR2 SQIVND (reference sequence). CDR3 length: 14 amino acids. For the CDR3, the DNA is TGTGCCAGTAACAGGGTGGGGGTGAACACTGAAGCTTTCTTT. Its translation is CASNRVGVNTEAFF. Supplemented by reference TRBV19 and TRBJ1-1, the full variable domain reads DGGITQSPKYLFRKEGQNVTLSCEQNLNHDAMYWYRQDPGQGLRLIYYSQIVNDFQKGDIAEGYSVSREKKESFPLTVTSAQKNPTAFYLCASNRVGVNTEAFFGQGTRLTVV.

The CDR3 bases are TGCGCCAGCAGCTGGACAGAATTTTCCTACGAGCAGTACTTC. Translated, it gives CASSWTEFSYEQYF. The V gene is TRBV5-1, the J gene TRBJ2-7, with D possibly being TRBD1 (6 bases). This CDR3 comprises 14 residues. The V and J ends lost 3 bases and 1 base respectively, with 11 bases between them. Germline V gene sequence: CDR1 SGHRS, CDR2 YFSETQ. Full variable domain (remainder filled in from reference TRBV5-1 and TRBJ2-7): KAGVTQTPRYLIKTRGQQVTLSCSPISGHRSVSWYQQTPGQGLQFLFEYFSETQRNKGNFPGRFSGRQFSNSRSEMNVSTLELGDSALYLCASSWTEFSYEQYFGPGTRLTVT.

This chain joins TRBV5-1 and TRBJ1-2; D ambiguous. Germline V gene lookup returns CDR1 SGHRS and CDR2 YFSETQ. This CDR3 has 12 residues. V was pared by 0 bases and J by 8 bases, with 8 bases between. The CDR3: CASSLGENGYTF. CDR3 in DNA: TGCGCCAGCAGCTTGGGCGAGAACGGCTACACCTTC.

CDR3 in amino acids: CASSYRRNTGELFF. In nucleotides, the CDR3 is TGTGCCAGCAGTTACAGAAGGAACACCGGGGAGCTGTTTTTT. V gene TRBV7-9 combines with J gene TRBJ2-2; D gene ambiguous. Trimming removed 6 bases at V and 1 base at J, with 9 bases between. CDR3 length: 14 residues. CDR1 SEHNR and CDR2 FQNEAQ come from the germline V gene (reference sequence).

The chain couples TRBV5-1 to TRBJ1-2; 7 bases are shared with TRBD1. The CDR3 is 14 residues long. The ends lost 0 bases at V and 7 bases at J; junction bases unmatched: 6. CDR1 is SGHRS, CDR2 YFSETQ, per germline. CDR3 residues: CASSLDRGGSGYTF. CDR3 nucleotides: TGCGCCAGCAGCTTGGACAGGGGAGGCTCTGGCTACACCTTC.

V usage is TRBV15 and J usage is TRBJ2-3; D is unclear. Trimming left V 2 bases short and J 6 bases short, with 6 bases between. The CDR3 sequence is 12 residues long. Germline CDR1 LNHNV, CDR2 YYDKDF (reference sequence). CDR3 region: CATSRLEDTQYF. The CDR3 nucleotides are TGTGCCACCAGCAGACTTGAGGATACGCAGTATTTT.

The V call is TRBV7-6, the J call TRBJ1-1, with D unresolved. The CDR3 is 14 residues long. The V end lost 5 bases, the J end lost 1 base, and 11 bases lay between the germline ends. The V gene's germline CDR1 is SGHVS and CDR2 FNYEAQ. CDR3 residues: CASSQQPQNTEAFF. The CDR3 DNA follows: TGTGCCAGCAGCCAACAGCCTCAGAACACTGAAGCTTTCTTT.

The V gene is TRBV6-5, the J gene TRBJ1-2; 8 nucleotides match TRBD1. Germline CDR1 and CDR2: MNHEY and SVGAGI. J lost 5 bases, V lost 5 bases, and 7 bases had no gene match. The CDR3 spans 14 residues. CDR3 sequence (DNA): TGTGCCAGCAGTCTGCGACAGGGGAGATATGGCTACACCTTC. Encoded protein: CASSLRQGRYGYTF.

CDR3 region: CASSVVGRAVNEQFF. CDR3 DNA: TGTGCCAGCAGCGTAGTTGGGAGGGCCGTCAATGAGCAGTTCTTC. The gene calls are TRBV9 and TRBJ2-1, with TRBD2 matching over 7 bases. The V gene's germline CDR1 is SGDLS and CDR2 YYNGEE. After removal of 0 bases from V and 6 bases from J, the junction contained 6 bases not matched to a gene. The length of the CDR3 is 15 residues.

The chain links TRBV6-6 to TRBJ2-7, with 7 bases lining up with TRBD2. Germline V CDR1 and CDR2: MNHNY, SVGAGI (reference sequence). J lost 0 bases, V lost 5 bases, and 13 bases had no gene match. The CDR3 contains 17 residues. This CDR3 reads CASSLQRGAGDSYEQYF. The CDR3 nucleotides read TGTGCCAGCAGTCTCCAAAGGGGCGCGGGAGACTCCTACGAGCAGTACTTC.

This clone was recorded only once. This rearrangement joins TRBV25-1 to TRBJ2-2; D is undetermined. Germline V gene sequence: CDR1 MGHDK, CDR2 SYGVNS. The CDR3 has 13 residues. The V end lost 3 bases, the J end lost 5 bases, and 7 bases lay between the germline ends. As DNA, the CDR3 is TGTGCCAGCAGTGACAGGATAACCGGGGAGCTGTTTTTT. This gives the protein CASSDRITGELFF.

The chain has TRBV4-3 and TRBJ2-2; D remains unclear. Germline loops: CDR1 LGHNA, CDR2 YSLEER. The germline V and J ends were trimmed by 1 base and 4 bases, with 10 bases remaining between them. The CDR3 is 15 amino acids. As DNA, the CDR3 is TGCGCCAGCAGCCAAGGCTATTCAGGCACCGGGGAGCTGTTTTTT. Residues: CASSQGYSGTGELFF.

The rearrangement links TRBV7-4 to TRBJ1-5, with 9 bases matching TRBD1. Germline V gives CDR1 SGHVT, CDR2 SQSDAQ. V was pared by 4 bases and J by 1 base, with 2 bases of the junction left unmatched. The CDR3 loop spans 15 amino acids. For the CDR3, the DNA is TGTGCCAGCAGCTCGACAGGGGGAAGCAATCAGCCCCAGCATTTT. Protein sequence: CASSSTGGSNQPQHF.

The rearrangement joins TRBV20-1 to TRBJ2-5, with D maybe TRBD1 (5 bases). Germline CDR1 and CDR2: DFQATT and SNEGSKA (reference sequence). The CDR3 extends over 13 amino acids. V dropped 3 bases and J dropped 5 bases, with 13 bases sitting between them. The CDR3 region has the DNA TGCAGTGCTAGTCCACAGGCCGGGGAGACCCAGTACTTC. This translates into CSASPQAGETQYF.

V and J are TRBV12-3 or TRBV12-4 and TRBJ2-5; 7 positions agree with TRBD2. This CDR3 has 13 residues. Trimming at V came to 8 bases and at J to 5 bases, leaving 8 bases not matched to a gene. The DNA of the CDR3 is TGTGCCAGCCGTTGGGGGAGGGAGGAGACCCAGTACTTC. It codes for CASRWGREETQYF.

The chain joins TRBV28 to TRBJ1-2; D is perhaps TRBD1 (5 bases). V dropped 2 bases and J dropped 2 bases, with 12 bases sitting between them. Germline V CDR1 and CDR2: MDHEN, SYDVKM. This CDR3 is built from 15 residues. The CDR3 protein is CASSLSGRVNYGYTF. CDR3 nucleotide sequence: TGTGCCAGCAGTTTAAGTGGCAGGGTAAACTATGGCTACACCTTC.

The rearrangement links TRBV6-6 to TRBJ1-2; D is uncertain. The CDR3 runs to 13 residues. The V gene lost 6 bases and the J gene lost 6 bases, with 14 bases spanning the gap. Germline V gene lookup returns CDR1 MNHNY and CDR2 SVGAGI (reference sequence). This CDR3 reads CASSFGLRDGYTF. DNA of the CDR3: TGTGCCAGCAGCTTCGGTCTGCGGGATGGCTACACCTTC.

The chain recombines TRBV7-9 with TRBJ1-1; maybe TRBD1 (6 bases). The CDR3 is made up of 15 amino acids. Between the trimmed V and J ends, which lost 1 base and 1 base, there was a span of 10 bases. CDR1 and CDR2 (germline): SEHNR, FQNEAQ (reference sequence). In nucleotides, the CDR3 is TGTGCCAGCAGCTTAGGGGGGACACGGAACACTGAAGCTTTCTTT. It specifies CASSLGGTRNTEAFF.

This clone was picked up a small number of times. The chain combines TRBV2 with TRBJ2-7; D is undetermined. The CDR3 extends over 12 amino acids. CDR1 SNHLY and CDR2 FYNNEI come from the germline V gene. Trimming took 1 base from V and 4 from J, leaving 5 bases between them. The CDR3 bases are TGTGCCAGCAGTGAAGGGCCTTACGAGCAGTACTTC. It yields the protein CASSEGPYEQYF.

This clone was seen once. The CDR3 protein is CASSSPRGTGYEQYF. In DNA form, the CDR3 reads TGTGCCAGCAGCTCCCCCCGGGGGACAGGCTACGAGCAGTACTTC. The chain combines TRBV7-2 with TRBJ2-7, with TRBD1 matching 8 bases. The V segment lost 4 bases and the J segment 3 bases; nucleotides outside the gene matches: 8. The CDR3 extends over 15 amino acids. CDR1 and CDR2 (germline): SGHTA, FQGNSA.

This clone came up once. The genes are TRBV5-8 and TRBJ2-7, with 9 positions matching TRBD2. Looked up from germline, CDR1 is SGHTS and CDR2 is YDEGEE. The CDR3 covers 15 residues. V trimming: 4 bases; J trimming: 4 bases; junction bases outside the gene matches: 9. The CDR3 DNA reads TGTGCCAGCAGCACGGGAGGGAGCGGGGGGTACGAGCAGTACTTC. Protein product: CASSTGGSGGYEQYF.

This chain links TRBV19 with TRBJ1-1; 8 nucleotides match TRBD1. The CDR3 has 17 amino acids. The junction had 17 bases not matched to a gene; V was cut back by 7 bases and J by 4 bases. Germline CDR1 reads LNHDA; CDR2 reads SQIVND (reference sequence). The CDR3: CASTPGQGSFFRTEAFF. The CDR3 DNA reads TGTGCCAGTACCCCCGGACAGGGTAGTTTTTTTCGCACTGAAGCTTTCTTT.

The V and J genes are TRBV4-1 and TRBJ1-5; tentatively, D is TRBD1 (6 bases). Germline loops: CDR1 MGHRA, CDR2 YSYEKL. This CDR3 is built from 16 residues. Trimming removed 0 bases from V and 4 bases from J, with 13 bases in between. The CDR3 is CASSQEPRGGNQPQHF. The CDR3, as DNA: TGCGCCAGCAGCCAAGAACCCAGGGGTGGAAATCAGCCCCAGCATTTT.

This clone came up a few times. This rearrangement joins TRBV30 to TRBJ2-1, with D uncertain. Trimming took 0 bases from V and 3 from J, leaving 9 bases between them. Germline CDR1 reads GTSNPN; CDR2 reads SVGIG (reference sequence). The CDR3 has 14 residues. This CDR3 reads CAWSVGVVYNEQFF. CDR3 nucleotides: TGTGCCTGGAGTGTCGGAGTGGTCTACAATGAGCAGTTCTTC.

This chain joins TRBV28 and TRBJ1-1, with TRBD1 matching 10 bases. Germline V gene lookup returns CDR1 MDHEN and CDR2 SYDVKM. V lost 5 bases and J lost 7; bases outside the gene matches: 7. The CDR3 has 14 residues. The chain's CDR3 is CASSETGGSVEAFF. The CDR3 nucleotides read TGTGCCAGCAGTGAGACAGGGGGCTCGGTTGAAGCTTTCTTT.

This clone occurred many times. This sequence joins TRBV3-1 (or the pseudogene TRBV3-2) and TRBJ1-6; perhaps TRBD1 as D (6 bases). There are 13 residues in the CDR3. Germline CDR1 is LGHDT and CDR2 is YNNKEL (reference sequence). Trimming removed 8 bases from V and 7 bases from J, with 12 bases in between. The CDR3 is CASGWTENSPLHF. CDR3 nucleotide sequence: TGTGCCAGCGGGTGGACAGAGAATTCACCCCTCCACTTT.

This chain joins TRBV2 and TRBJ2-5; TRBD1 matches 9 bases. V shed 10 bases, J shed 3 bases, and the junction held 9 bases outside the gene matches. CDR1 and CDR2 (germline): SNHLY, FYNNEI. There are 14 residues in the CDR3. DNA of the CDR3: TGTGCCAAAGGAGGGACAGGGAGAGAAGAGACCCAGTACTTC. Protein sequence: CAKGGTGREETQYF.

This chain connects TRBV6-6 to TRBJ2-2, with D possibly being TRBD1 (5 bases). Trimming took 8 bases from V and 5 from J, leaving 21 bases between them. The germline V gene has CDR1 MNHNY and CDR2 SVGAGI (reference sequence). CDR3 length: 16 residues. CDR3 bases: TGTGCCAGCGTCTCTGGGGCCCTTTCCTTTACCGGGGAGCTGTTTTTT. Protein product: CASVSGALSFTGELFF.